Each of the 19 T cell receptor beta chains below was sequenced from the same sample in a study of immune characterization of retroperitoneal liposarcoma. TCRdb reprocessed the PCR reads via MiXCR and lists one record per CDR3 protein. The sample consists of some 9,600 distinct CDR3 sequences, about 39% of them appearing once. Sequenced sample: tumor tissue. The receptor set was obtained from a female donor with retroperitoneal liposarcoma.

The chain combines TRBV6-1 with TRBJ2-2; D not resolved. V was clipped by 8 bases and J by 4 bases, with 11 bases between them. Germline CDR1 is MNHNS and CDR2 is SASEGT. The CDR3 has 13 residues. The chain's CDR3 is CASSPTSTGELFF. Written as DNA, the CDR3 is TGTGCCAGCTCCCCCACCTCCACCGGGGAGCTGTTTTTT.

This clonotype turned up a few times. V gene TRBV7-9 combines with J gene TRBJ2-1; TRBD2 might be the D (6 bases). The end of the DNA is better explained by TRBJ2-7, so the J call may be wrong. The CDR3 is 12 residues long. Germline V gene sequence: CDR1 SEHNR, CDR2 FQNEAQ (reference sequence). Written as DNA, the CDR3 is TGTGCCAGCAGCTTAGGGAGGGGTGAGCAGTACTTC. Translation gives CASSLGRGEQYF.

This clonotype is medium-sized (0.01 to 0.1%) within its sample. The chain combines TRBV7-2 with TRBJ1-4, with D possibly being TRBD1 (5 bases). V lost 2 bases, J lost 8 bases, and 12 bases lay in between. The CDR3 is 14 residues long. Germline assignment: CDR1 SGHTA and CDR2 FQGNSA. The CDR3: CASSLNQGSEKLFF. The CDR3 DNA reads TGTGCCAGCAGCTTAAACCAGGGCTCGGAAAAACTGTTTTTT.

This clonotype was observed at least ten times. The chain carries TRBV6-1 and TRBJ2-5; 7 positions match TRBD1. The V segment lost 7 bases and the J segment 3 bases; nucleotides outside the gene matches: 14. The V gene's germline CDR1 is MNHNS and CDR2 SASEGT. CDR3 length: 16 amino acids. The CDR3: CASTQPEETGKETQYF. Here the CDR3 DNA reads TGTGCCAGCACCCAACCCGAAGAGACAGGGAAAGAGACCCAGTACTTC.

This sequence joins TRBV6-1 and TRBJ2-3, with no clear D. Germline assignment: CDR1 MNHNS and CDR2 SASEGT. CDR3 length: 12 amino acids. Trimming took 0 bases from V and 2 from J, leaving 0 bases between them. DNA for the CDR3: TGTGCCAGCAGTGAAGCCACAGATACGCAGTATTTT. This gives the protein CASSEATDTQYF.

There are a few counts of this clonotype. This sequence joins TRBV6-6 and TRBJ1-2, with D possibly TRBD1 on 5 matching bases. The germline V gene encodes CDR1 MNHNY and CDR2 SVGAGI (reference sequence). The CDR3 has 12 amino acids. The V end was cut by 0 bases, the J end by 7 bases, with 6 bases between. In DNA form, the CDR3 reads TGTGCCAGCAGTTACTCGGGGGTTGGCTACACCTTC. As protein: CASSYSGVGYTF.

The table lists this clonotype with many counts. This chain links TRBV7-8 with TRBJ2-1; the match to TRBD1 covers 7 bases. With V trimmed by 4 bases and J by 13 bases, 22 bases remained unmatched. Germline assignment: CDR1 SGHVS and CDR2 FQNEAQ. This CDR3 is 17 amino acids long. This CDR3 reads CASSSIFPGTVQETQFF. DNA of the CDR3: TGTGCCAGCAGCTCGATATTCCCCGGGACAGTCCAAGAGACCCAGTTCTTC. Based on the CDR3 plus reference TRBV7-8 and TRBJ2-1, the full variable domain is GAGVSQSPRYKVAKRGQDVALRCDPISGHVSLFWYQQALGQGPEFLTYFQNEAQLDKSGLPSDRFFAERPEGSVSTLKIQRTQQEDSAVYLCASSSIFPGTVQETQFFGPGTRLTVL.

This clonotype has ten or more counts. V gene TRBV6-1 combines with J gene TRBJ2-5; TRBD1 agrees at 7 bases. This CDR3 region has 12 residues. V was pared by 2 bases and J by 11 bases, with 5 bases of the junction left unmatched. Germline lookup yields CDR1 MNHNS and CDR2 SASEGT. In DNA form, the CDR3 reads TGTGCCAGCAGTGAAAGGGGGACAGAGCAGTACTTC. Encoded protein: CASSERGTEQYF.

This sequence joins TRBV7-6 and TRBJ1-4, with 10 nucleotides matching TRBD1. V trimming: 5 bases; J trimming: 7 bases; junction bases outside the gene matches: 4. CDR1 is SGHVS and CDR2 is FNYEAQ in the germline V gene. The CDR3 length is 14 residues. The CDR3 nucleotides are TGTGCCAGCAGCAAGACAGGGGGCAGTGAAAAACTGTTTTTT. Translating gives CASSKTGGSEKLFF. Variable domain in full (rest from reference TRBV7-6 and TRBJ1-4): GAGVSQSPRYKVTKRGQDVALRCDPISGHVSLYWYRQALGQGPEFLTYFNYEAQQDKSGLPNDRFSAERPEGSISTLTIQRTEQRDSAMYRCASSKTGGSEKLFFGSGTQLSVL.

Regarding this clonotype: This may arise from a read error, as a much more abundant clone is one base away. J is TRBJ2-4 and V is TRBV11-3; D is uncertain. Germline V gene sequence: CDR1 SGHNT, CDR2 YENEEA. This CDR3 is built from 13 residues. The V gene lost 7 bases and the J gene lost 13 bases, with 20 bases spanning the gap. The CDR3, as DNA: TGTGCCAGCAACCCAACTGTCAGGAATGAGCAGTACTTC. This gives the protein CASNPTVRNEQYF.

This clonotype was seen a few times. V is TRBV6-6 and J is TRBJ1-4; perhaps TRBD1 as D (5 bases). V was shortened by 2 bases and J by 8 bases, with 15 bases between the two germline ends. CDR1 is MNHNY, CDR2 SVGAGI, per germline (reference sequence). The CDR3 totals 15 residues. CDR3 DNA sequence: TGTGCCAGCAGTTACGCCGGGGACGGTGGGGAAAAACTGTTTTTT. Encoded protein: CASSYAGDGGEKLFF.

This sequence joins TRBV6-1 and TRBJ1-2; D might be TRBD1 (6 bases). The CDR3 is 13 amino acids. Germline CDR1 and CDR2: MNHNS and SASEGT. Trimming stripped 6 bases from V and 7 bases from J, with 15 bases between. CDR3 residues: CASRPDRLGGYTF. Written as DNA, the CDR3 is TGTGCCAGCAGGCCTGACAGGTTAGGTGGCTACACCTTC.

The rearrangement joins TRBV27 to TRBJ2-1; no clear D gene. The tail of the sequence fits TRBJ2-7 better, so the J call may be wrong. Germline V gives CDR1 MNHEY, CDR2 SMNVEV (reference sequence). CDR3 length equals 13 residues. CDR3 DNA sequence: TGTGCCAGCAGGGAGAGCTCCTACAATGAGCAGTACTTC. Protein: CASRESSYNEQYF.

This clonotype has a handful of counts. The chain's CDR3 is CASSLGTDTQYF. The CDR3 region has the DNA TGTGCCAGCAGCTTAGGGACAGATACGCAGTATTTT. V gene TRBV11-3 combines with J gene TRBJ2-3; the D is unclear. This CDR3 contains 12 residues. CDR1 SGHNT and CDR2 YENEEA come from the germline V gene. V was clipped by 1 base and J by 3 bases, with 2 bases between them.

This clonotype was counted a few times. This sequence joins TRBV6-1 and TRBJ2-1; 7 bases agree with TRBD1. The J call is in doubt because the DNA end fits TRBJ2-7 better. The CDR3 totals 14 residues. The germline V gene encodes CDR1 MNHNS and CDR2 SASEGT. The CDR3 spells CASSEGDSSYEQYF. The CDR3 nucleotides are TGTGCCAGCAGTGAGGGGGACAGCTCCTACGAGCAGTACTTC.

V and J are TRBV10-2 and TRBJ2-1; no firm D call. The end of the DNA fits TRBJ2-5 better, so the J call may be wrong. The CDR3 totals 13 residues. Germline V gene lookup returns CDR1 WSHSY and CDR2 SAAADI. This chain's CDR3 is CASRDSASETQYF. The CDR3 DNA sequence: TGCGCCAGCAGGGATTCGGCCAGTGAGACCCAGTACTTC.

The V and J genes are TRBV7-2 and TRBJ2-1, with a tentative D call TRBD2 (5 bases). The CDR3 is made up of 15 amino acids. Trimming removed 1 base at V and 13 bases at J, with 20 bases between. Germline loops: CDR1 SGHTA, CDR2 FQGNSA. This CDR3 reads CASSLDLAGKNIQFF. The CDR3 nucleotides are TGTGCCAGCAGCTTAGACCTAGCAGGCAAAAACATTCAGTTCTTC.

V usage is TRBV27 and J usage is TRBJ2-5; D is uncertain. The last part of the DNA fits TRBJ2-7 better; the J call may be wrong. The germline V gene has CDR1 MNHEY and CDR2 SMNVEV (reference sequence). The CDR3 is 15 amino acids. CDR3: CASSLRPGVEYEQYF. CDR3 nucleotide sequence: TGTGCCAGCAGTTTACGTCCGGGTGTAGAGTACGAGCAGTACTTC.

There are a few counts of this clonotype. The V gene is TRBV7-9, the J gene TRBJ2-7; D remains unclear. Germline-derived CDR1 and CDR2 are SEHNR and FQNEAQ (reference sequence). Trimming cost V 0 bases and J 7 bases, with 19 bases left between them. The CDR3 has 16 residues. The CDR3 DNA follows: TGTGCCAGCAGCTTAGCCCATCGACCCGAGAGGAATGAGCAGTACTTC. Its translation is CASSLAHRPERNEQYF.